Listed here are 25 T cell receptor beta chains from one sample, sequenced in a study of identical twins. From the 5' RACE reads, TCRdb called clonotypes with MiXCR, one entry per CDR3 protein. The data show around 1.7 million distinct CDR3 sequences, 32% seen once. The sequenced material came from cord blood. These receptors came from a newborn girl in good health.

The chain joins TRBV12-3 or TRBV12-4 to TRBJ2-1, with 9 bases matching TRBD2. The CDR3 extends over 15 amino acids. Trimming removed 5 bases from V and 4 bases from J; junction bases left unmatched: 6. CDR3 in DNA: TGTGCCAGCAGTCCTAGCGGGGAAATTTACAATGAGCAGTTCTTC. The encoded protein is CASSPSGEIYNEQFF.

The CDR3: CASSFHSGRAKDTQYF. The CDR3 bases are TGTGCCAGCAGCTTTCATAGCGGGAGGGCGAAAGATACGCAGTATTTT. The chain joins TRBV9 to TRBJ2-3, with 11 bases matching TRBD2. Germline CDR1 SGDLS, CDR2 YYNGEE. V lost 4 bases to trimming and J lost 5 bases; unmatched junction nucleotides: 9. This CDR3 is 16 amino acids long.

CDR3: CASSFGTGDNSPLHF. The CDR3, as DNA: TGCGCCAGCAGCTTTGGGACAGGGGATAATTCACCCCTCCACTTT. The chain is built from TRBV5-1 and TRBJ1-6; 10 bases agree with TRBD1. V lost 2 bases, J lost 5 bases, and 1 base stayed unmatched. The germline V gene encodes CDR1 SGHRS and CDR2 YFSETQ. This CDR3 spans 15 amino acids.

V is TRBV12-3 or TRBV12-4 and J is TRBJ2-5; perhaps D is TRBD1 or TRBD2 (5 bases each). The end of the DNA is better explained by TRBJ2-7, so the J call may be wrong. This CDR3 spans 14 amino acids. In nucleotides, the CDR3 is TGTGCCAGCAGTTTAGCTACAGGAGGCGCCGAGCAGTACTTC. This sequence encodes CASSLATGGAEQYF.

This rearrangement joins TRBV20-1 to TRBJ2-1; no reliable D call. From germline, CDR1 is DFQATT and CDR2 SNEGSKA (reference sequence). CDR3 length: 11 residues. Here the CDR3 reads CSIPGYNEQFF. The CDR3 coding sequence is TGCAGCATCCCCGGGTACAATGAGCAGTTCTTC.

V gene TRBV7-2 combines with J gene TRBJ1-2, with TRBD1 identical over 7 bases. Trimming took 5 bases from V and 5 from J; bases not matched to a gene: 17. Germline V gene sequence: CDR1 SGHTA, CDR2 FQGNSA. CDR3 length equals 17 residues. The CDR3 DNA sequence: TGTGCCAGCAGCCAGGGGGTGGGATCCATATCTCCATATGGCTACACCTTC. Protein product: CASSQGVGSISPYGYTF.

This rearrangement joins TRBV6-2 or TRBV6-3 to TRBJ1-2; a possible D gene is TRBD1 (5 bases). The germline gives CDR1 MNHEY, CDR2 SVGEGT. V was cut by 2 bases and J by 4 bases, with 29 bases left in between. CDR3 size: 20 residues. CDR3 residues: CASSYDWLGQNTISSYGYTF. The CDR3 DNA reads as TGTGCCAGCAGTTACGACTGGTTGGGGCAGAATACCATTTCGAGCTATGGCTACACCTTC.

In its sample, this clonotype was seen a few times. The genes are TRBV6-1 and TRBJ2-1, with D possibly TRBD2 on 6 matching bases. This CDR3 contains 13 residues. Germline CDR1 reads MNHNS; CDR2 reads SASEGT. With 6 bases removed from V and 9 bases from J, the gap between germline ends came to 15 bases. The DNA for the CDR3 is TGTGCCAGCAGGGTCACACTAGCAGGTGAGCAGTTCTTC. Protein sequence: CASRVTLAGEQFF.

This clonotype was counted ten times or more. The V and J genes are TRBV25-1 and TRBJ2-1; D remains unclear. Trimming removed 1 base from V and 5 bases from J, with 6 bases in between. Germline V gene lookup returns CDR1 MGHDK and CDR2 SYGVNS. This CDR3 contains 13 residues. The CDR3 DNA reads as TGTGCCAGCAGTGAATTCGGCAACAATGAGCAGTTCTTC. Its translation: CASSEFGNNEQFF. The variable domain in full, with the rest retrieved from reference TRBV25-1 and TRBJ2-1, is EADIYQTPRYLVIGTGKKITLECSQTMGHDKMYWYQQDPGMELHLIHYSYGVNSTEKGDLSSESTVSRIRTEHFPLTLESARPSHTSQYLCASSEFGNNEQFFGPGTRLTVL.

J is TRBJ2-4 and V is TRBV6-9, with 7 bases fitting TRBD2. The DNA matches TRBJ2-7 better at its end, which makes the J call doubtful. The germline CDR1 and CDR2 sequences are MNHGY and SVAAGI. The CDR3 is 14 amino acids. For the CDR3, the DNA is TGTGCCAGCAGTTATGCGGGAGCCATCTACGAGCAGTACTTC. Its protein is CASSYAGAIYEQYF.

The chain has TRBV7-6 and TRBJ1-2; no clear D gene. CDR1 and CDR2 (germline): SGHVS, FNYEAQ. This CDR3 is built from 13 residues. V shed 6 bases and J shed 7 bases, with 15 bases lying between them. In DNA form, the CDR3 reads TGTGCCAGCAGTTCCGGGCCAAATGGTGGCTACACCTTC. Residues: CASSSGPNGGYTF. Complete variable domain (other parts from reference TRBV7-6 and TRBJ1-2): GAGVSQSPRYKVTKRGQDVALRCDPISGHVSLYWYRQALGQGPEFLTYFNYEAQQDKSGLPNDRFSAERPEGSISTLTIQRTEQRDSAMYRCASSSGPNGGYTFGSGTRLTVV.

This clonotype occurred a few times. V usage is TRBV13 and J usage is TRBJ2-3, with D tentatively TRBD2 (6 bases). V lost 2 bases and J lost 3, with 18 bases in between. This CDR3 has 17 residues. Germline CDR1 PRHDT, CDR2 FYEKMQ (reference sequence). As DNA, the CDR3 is TGTGCCAGCAGCTTACCCCAGGGACTCCGGGGAACAGATACGCAGTATTTT. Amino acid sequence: CASSLPQGLRGTDTQYF.

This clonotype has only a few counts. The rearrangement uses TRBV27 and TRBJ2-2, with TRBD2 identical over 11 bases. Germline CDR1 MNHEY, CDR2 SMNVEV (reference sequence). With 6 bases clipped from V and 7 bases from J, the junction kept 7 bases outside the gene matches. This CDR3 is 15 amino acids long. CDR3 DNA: TGTGCCAGCAGCCCGAGACTAGCGGGAAACGGGGAGCTGTTTTTT. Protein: CASSPRLAGNGELFF.

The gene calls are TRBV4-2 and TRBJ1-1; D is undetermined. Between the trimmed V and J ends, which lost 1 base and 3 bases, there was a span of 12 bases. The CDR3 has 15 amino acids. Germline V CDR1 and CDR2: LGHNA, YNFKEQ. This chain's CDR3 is CASSQVDGRDTEAFF. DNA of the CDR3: TGTGCCAGCAGCCAAGTGGACGGGAGAGACACTGAAGCTTTCTTT.

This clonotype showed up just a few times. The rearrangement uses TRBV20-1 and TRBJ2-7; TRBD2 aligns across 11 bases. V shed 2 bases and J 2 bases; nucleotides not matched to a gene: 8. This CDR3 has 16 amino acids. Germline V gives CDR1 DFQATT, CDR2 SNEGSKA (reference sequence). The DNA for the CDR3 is TGCAGTGCTAGACGCACTAGCGGGGGACCGCCCTACGAGCAGTACTTC. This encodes CSARRTSGGPPYEQYF.

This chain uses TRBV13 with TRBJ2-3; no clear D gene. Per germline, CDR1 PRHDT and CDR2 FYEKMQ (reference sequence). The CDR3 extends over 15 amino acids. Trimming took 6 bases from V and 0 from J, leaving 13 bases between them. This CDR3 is CASRVWRASTDTQYF. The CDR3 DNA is TGTGCCAGCAGGGTGTGGCGAGCTAGCACAGATACGCAGTATTTT.

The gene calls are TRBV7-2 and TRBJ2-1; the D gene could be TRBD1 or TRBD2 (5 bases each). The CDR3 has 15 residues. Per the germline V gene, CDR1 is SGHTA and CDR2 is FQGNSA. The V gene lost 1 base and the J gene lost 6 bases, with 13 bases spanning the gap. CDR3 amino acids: CASSLGGLGTNEQFF. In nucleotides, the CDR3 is TGTGCCAGCAGCTTAGGAGGGTTAGGGACCAATGAGCAGTTCTTC.

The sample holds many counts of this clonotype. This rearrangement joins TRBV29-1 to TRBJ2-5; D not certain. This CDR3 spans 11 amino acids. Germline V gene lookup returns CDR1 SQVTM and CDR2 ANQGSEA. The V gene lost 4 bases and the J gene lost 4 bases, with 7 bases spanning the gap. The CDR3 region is CSVVVGETQYF. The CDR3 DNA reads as TGCAGCGTTGTGGTCGGAGAGACCCAGTACTTC.

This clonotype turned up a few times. CDR3 bases: TGTGCCAGCAGCTTGACGCAGGGGGCGCACAATGAGCAGTTCTTC. Amino acids: CASSLTQGAHNEQFF. V is TRBV7-8 and J is TRBJ2-1, with 8 bases fitting TRBD1. CDR1 and CDR2 (germline): SGHVS, FQNEAQ. Trimming removed 3 bases from V and 5 bases from J; junction bases left unmatched: 6. The CDR3 runs to 15 residues.

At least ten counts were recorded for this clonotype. The CDR3 DNA is TGCAGCGTTGATAGGACAGGGGGCTATGGCTACACCTTC. It specifies CSVDRTGGYGYTF. The chain links TRBV29-1 to TRBJ1-2; 10 nucleotides line up with TRBD1. The V and J ends lost 3 bases and 4 bases, in that order; junction bases with no gene match: 2. This CDR3 is 13 amino acids long. Germline CDR1 reads SQVTM; CDR2 reads ANQGSEA.

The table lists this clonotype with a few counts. The CDR3 spells CASSFAREDYNEQFF. The CDR3 DNA reads as TGTGCCAGCAGTTTTGCCAGGGAGGACTACAATGAGCAGTTCTTC. This sequence joins TRBV28 and TRBJ2-1; possibly TRBD2 for D (6 bases). Germline CDR1 reads MDHEN; CDR2 reads SYDVKM. The CDR3 has 15 amino acids. With 3 bases removed from V and 3 bases from J, the gap between germline ends came to 12 bases.

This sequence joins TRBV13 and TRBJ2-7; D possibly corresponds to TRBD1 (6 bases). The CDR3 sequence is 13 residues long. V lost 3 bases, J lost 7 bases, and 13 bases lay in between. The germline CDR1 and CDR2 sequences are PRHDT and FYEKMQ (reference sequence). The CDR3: CASSFLRGGEQYF. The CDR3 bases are TGTGCCAGCAGCTTCCTACGAGGGGGAGAGCAGTACTTC.

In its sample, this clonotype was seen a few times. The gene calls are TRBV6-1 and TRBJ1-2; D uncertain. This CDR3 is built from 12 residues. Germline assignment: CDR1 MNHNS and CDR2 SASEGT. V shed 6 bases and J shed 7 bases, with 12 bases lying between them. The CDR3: CASSPSAFGYTF. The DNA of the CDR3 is TGTGCCAGCAGCCCTTCAGCCTTTGGCTACACCTTC.

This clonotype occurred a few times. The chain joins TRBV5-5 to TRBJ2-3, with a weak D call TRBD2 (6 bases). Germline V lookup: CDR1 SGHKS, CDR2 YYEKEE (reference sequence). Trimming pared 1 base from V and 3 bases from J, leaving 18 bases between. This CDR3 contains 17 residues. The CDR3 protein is CASSLSGRRARTDTQYF. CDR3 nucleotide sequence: TGTGCCAGCAGCTTGTCGGGTCGGAGGGCGAGGACAGATACGCAGTATTTT.

The CDR3 DNA reads as TGCAGTGCAGGATTACCAGGGGGAGCTTTCTTT. Encoded protein: CSAGLPGGAFF. The rearrangement joins TRBV20-1 to TRBJ1-1; 7 bases fit TRBD1. Germline loops: CDR1 DFQATT, CDR2 SNEGSKA (reference sequence). Germline trimming cut 6 bases from V and 10 bases from J; bases unmatched to any gene: 8. This CDR3 region has 11 residues.